A selection of T cell receptor beta chains follows, all from one sample in a study of identical twins. TCRdb redid the calling of the 5' RACE reads with MiXCR, one entry per CDR3 protein. The data contain about 280,000 distinct CDR3 sequences, under 9% of them singletons. The same sample was also studied in work on yellow fever vaccine responses in identical twins.

Material: memory (CD45RO+) T cells sorted from blood. The receptors here all came from a woman aged 18-29 years in good health. CDR3s leave out the opening cysteine and the closing phenylalanine or tryptophan. Fields, in order: J gene, CDR3 length, V gene, clone size, CDR3 protein. A row's size may be missing; if present it is once, few, many or a size class.

TRBJ2-2	12	TRBV14	few	ASSQAAGLGELF
TRBJ2-3	17	TRBV12-3/TRBV12-4	many	ASAAHQGSMTGITDTQY
TRBJ1-5	12	TRBV2	NA	ASRADRDNQPQH
TRBJ2-2	15	TRBV19	NA	ASSLTPSGRAAGELF
TRBJ2-5	11	TRBV6-1	NA	ASTEQQQETQY
TRBJ2-1	14	TRBV4-1	many	ASSQPTVSPGNEQF
TRBJ2-7	13	TRBV4-1	many	ASSQDLQDWGEQY
TRBJ2-3	14	TRBV28	many	ASSTPGPPRADTQY
TRBJ2-1	14	TRBV12-3/TRBV12-4	many	ASSPAFSGSHNEQF
TRBJ2-7	13	TRBV6-5	NA	ASSYSSRGPYEQY
TRBJ1-2	11	TRBV6-6	many	ASSHGTGYGYT
TRBJ2-3	14	TRBV6-4	NA	ASSEDSGRGTDTQY
TRBJ1-5	13	TRBV3-1	NA	ASSQEAGPGQPQH
TRBJ2-5	12	TRBV18	NA	ASSQRAKQETQY
TRBJ1-1	13	TRBV10-3	many	AITPSTGLNTEAF
TRBJ2-3	11	TRBV6-1	NA	ASSETPEDTQY
TRBJ2-7	13	TRBV7-9	NA	ASSFESSGSYEQY
TRBJ2-1	13	TRBV7-6	NA	ASSLEARHYNEQF
TRBJ2-3	12	TRBV5-6	many	ASSGGLSTDTQY
TRBJ2-5	14	TRBV5-1	few	ASSFQPGTGSETQY
TRBJ2-1	10	TRBV5-6	many	ASSLSRYEQF
TRBJ2-7	12	TRBV12-3/TRBV12-4	NA	ASSPDSSPNEQY
TRBJ1-2	14	TRBV5-1	NA	ASTMGTGGFNYGYT
TRBJ2-7	15	TRBV7-8	many	ASSLTAATGVAYEQY
TRBJ2-1	15	TRBV6-5	NA	ASSYSLWTSGGGEQF
TRBJ2-1	17	TRBV10-3	NA	AITQTSGRWGIPLNEQF
TRBJ1-2	10	TRBV2	NA	ASTAGSYGYT
TRBJ2-7	13	TRBV13	many	ASSSRGRGLDEQY
TRBJ2-7	15	TRBV7-9	few	ASSLAVLAGTKDEQY
TRBJ2-2	19	TRBV5-1	NA	ASSLAPRTPGAGANTGELF
TRBJ2-5	13	TRBV25-1	NA	ASSETGLAQETQY
TRBJ2-7	12	TRBV7-9	few	ASSRRVDSYEQY
TRBJ2-2	13	TRBV6-5	many	ASSYLDFNTGELF
TRBJ2-1	10	TRBV29-1	many	MGQIKRDEQF
TRBJ2-1	11	TRBV10-3	many	AIGRTGDNEQF
TRBJ2-3	12	TRBV28	many	ASSLTGRGDTQY
TRBJ2-7	15	TRBV27	NA	ASSPSLLGKVAYEQY
TRBJ1-1	11	TRBV7-9	many	ASSPSAGAEAF
TRBJ2-7	10	TRBV20-1	few	SARALPYEQY
TRBJ2-7	14	TRBV24-1	many	ATSDLGVSGAYEQY
TRBJ2-3	13	TRBV6-4	many	ASSPTRASTDTQY
TRBJ2-1	14	TRBV6-1	few	ASTSTGTSGSDEQF